This entry lists 22 T cell receptor beta chains sequenced from one sample in a study of blood T cell repertoires in COVID-19. Libraries were prepared by immunoSEQ multiplex PCR; TCRdb keeps only in-frame clonotypes and omits some of them. The sample shows approximately 290,000 clones, around 88% of them seen only once. What was sequenced was peripheral blood. The receptors were sampled from a man aged 30 to 45 with acute or convalescent COVID-19.

This clone was observed a few times. The gene calls are TRBV28 and TRBJ1-2; the D gene is possibly TRBD1 (5 bases). Germline V gene data show CDR1 as MDHEN and CDR2 as SYDVKM. CDR3 length: 13 residues. V dropped 6 bases and J dropped 8 bases, with 16 bases sitting between them. This CDR3 reads CASSLRVSRGYTF. CDR3 coding DNA: TGTGCCAGCAGCCTCAGGGTATCGCGGGGCTACACCTTC.

The CDR3 DNA is TGTGCCAGCAGTTTCGGGGTAAATTCACCCCTCCACTTT. Translating gives CASSFGVNSPLHF. This chain uses TRBV27 with TRBJ1-6; no definite D call. V lost 3 bases and J lost 7, with 7 bases in between. Germline V gives CDR1 MNHEY, CDR2 SMNVEV (reference sequence). The length of the CDR3 is 13 residues.

The chain recombines TRBV11-3 with TRBJ2-3; 7 nucleotides line up with TRBD2. Germline assignment: CDR1 SGHNT and CDR2 YENEEA. The CDR3 loop spans 16 amino acids. With 1 base clipped from V and 0 bases from J, the junction kept 4 bases outside the gene matches. The CDR3 loop is CASSLGLAASTDTQYF. Here the CDR3 DNA reads TGTGCCAGCAGCTTAGGGCTAGCGGCTAGCACAGATACGCAGTATTTT.

The CDR3 sequence: CASSYEGVLFRNEQFF. The DNA of the CDR3 is TGTGCCAGCAGTTACGAGGGGGTCCTCTTTCGAAATGAGCAGTTCTTC. The chain uses TRBV6-5 and TRBJ2-1, with D possibly being TRBD1 (6 bases). Per the germline V gene, CDR1 is MNHEY and CDR2 is SVGAGI. The CDR3 is made up of 16 amino acids. The ends were cut back, 2 bases at V and 7 bases at J, with 18 bases in the middle.

The rearrangement links TRBV6-5 to TRBJ1-6; the match to TRBD1 covers 9 bases. The CDR3 spans 14 residues. The germline V gene encodes CDR1 MNHEY and CDR2 SVGAGI. Trimming cost V 5 bases and J 7 bases; bases outside gene matches: 3. In nucleotides, the CDR3 is TGTGCCAGCAGTCAGGACAGGGGCAATTCACCCCTCCACTTT. Translated: CASSQDRGNSPLHF.

A single count supports this clone. The CDR3 sequence: CASGIGRSTEAFF. For the CDR3, the DNA is TGTGCTAGTGGCATCGGTCGGAGCACTGAAGCTTTCTTT. This rearrangement joins TRBV12-5 to TRBJ1-1, with no clear D. V lost 6 bases, J lost 4 bases, and 12 bases lay in between. The CDR3 covers 13 residues. Germline V gives CDR1 LGHNT, CDR2 FRNRAP.

V and J are TRBV7-9 and TRBJ2-1; D unclear. Germline CDR1 SEHNR, CDR2 FQNEAQ (reference sequence). CDR3 length equals 14 residues. V dropped 5 bases and J dropped 0 bases, with 8 bases sitting between them. DNA of the CDR3: TGTGCCAGCAGCGCACCTAGCTCCTACAATGAGCAGTTCTTC. Translation: CASSAPSSYNEQFF.

The rearrangement joins TRBV10-1 to TRBJ2-2, with D maybe TRBD1 (7 bases). Germline CDR1 and CDR2: WNHNN and SYGVQD (reference sequence). This CDR3 has 14 residues. Trimming shortened V by 5 bases and J by 6 bases, and 13 bases separated the two germline ends. Written as DNA, the CDR3 is TGCGCCAGCAGTAGACAGGGAGGAGCCGGGGAGCTGTTTTTT. This gives the protein CASSRQGGAGELFF.

V usage is TRBV5-1 and J usage is TRBJ1-1; D unresolved. Germline V lookup: CDR1 SGHRS, CDR2 YFSETQ. CDR3 length: 13 amino acids. The V end lost 4 bases, the J end lost 6 bases, and 13 bases lay between the germline ends. For the CDR3, the DNA is TGCGCCAGCAGCGTGGGTCAGAGCGCTGAAGCTTTCTTT. The encoded protein is CASSVGQSAEAFF.

The V call is TRBV2, the J call TRBJ1-5; D unclear. CDR3 length: 17 amino acids. The germline V and J ends were trimmed by 0 bases and 0 bases, with 12 bases remaining between them. Germline lookup yields CDR1 SNHLY and CDR2 FYNNEI. The chain's CDR3 is CASSEARASYSNQPQHF. As DNA, the CDR3 is TGTGCCAGCAGTGAAGCGCGGGCTTCCTATAGCAATCAGCCCCAGCATTTT. Full variable domain (remainder filled in from reference TRBV2 and TRBJ1-5): EPEVTQTPSHQVTQMGQEVILRCVPISNHLYFYWYRQILGQKVEFLVSFYNNEISEKSEIFDDQFSVERPDGSNFTLKIRSTKLEDSAMYFCASSEARASYSNQPQHFGDGTRLSIL.

The J gene is TRBJ1-2, the V gene TRBV28; 8 bases match TRBD1. This CDR3 region has 14 residues. The germline V gene has CDR1 MDHEN and CDR2 SYDVKM. V dropped 7 bases and J dropped 0; count of bases not matched to a gene: 4. In DNA form, the CDR3 reads TGTGCCAGCACCCCGGGACAGGCTAACTATGGCTACACCTTC. Translating it yields CASTPGQANYGYTF.

This chain uses TRBV7-9 with TRBJ2-6; 8 bases line up with TRBD1. The germline V gene encodes CDR1 SEHNR and CDR2 FQNEAQ (reference sequence). V lost 5 bases and J lost 3; bases outside the gene matches: 6. The CDR3 covers 16 residues. CDR3 residues: CASSRTGTGGANVLTF. The CDR3 DNA follows: TGTGCCAGCAGCCGGACAGGGACTGGTGGGGCCAACGTCCTGACTTTC.

In DNA form, the CDR3 reads TGTGCCAGCAGTTTCCGCAGGGGCCCTCCCCGGCACACTGAAGCTTTCTTT. It encodes CASSFRRGPPRHTEAFF. The chain links TRBV3-1 (or the pseudogene TRBV3-2) to TRBJ1-1; D might be TRBD1 (6 bases). Germline V gives CDR1 LGHDT, CDR2 YNNKEL (reference sequence). There are 17 residues in the CDR3. V lost 6 bases and J 3 bases, leaving 23 bases between the germline ends.

The genes are TRBV29-1 and TRBJ2-2; D is unresolved. Germline V gene data show CDR1 as SQVTM and CDR2 as ANQGSEA. This CDR3 comprises 14 residues. The V end lost 4 bases, the J end lost 1 base, and 10 bases lay between the germline ends. CDR3 in amino acids: CSVVFLQNTGELFF. CDR3 DNA: TGCAGCGTTGTTTTTTTACAGAACACCGGGGAGCTGTTTTTT.

The CDR3 nucleotides read TGTGCCAGCGAGTGGAGGGGTAGAGAGACCCAGTACTTC. Encoded protein: CASEWRGRETQYF. The chain has TRBV3-1 (or the pseudogene TRBV3-2) and TRBJ2-5; possibly TRBD2 for D (6 bases). The CDR3 runs 13 residues. V shed 8 bases and J shed 4 bases, with 14 bases lying between them. From germline, CDR1 is LGHDT and CDR2 YNNKEL (reference sequence).

Of note for this clone: Different DNA sequences within this sample yield the same CDR3. The chain joins TRBV5-1 to TRBJ2-5; D not resolved. This CDR3 has 11 amino acids. The germline V gene encodes CDR1 SGHRS and CDR2 YFSETQ. V was cut by 3 bases and J by 2 bases, with 2 bases left in between. DNA for the CDR3: TGCGCCAGCAGCTCGCAAGAGACCCAGTACTTC. It specifies CASSSQETQYF.

V is TRBV4-2 and J is TRBJ2-1, with 13 bases aligning to TRBD2. Germline V CDR1 and CDR2: LGHNA, YNFKEQ. V lost 1 base to trimming and J lost 6 bases; unmatched junction nucleotides: 3. CDR3 length: 16 amino acids. The CDR3, as DNA: TGTGCCAGCAGCCAAGCGACTAGCGGGGGGTCCAATGAGCAGTTCTTC. Encoded protein: CASSQATSGGSNEQFF.

The genes are TRBV2 and TRBJ2-2, with 10 bases aligning to TRBD1. The CDR3 totals 13 residues. Unmatched junction bases numbered 7, after V lost 11 bases and J lost 7 bases. Germline V gene sequence: CDR1 SNHLY, CDR2 FYNNEI. The CDR3 spells CAGQGDGSGELFF. The CDR3 DNA is TGTGCCGGACAGGGGGACGGTAGCGGGGAGCTGTTTTTT. Variable domain in full (rest from reference TRBV2 and TRBJ2-2): EPEVTQTPSHQVTQMGQEVILRCVPISNHLYFYWYRQILGQKVEFLVSFYNNEISEKSEIFDDQFSVERPDGSNFTLKIRSTKLEDSAMYFCAGQGDGSGELFFGEGSRLTVL.

The chain uses TRBV6-2 or TRBV6-3 and TRBJ1-2; weak D call: TRBD1 (6 bases). Germline assignment: CDR1 MNHEY and CDR2 SVGEGT. The length of the CDR3 is 13 residues. V was shortened by 5 bases and J by 2 bases, with 9 bases between the two germline ends. The CDR3 region is CASSRGSNYGYTF. The CDR3 DNA follows: TGTGCCAGCAGTAGGGGGTCGAACTATGGCTACACCTTC.

The chain is built from TRBV5-1 and TRBJ1-2; no clear D gene. In germline, CDR1 is SGHRS, CDR2 YFSETQ. V was clipped by 1 base and J by 8 bases, with 9 bases between them. The length of the CDR3 is 12 residues. The CDR3 loop is CASSLSGIGYTF. The CDR3, as DNA: TGCGCCAGCAGCTTGTCGGGGATCGGCTACACCTTC.

The chain has TRBV19 and TRBJ1-2; 7 bases line up with TRBD1. J was trimmed by 7 bases and V by 4 bases; bases with no gene match: 9. The CDR3 has 14 residues. Germline V gene sequence: CDR1 LNHDA, CDR2 SQIVND (reference sequence). In DNA form, the CDR3 reads TGTGCCAGTAGTACGGGACAGAGCGGTCGTGGCTACACCTTC. This gives the protein CASSTGQSGRGYTF.

CDR3 sequence: CASSRRRDSPLHF. The CDR3 bases are TGTGCCAGCAGCCGGAGGCGAGACTCACCCCTCCACTTT. The rearrangement joins TRBV3-1 (or the pseudogene TRBV3-2) to TRBJ1-6; D is undetermined. The germline gives CDR1 LGHDT, CDR2 YNNKEL (reference sequence). The V end was cut by 4 bases, the J end by 10 bases, with 11 bases between. The CDR3 is made up of 13 amino acids.